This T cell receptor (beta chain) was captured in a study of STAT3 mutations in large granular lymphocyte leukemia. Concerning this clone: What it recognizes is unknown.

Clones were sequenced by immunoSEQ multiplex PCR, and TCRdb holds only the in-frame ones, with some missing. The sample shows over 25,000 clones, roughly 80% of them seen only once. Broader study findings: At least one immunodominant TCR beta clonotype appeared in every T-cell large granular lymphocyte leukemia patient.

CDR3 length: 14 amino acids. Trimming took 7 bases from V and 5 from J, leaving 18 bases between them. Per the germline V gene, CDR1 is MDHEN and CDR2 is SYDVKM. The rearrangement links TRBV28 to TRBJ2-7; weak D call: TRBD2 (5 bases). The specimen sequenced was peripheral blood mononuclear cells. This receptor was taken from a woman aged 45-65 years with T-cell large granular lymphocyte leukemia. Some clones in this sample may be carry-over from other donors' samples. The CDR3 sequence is CASTPLISGNEQYF. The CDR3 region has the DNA TGTGCCAGCACCCCCCTCATTTCGGGGAACGAGCAGTACTTC.